One sample yielded the 22 T cell receptor beta chains listed below, sequenced in a study of blood T cell repertoires in COVID-19. Profiling relied on immunoSEQ multiplex PCR, and the TCRdb table lists in-frame clones only, not all of them. The sample gives some 91,000 clones, about three quarters of which show up once; 6% to 8.5% is in the top ten. Source material: peripheral blood. Receptors originate from a man between 65 and 85 years old with acute or convalescent COVID-19.

The genes are TRBV5-8 and TRBJ2-2; D might be TRBD1 (5 bases). V was trimmed by 4 bases and J by 6 bases, leaving 10 bases between them. The length of the CDR3 is 13 residues. Per germline, CDR1 SGHTS and CDR2 YDEGEE. CDR3 nucleotide sequence: TGTGCCAGCAGCCCCGACAGCCCCGGGGAGCTGTTTTTT. Translated, it gives CASSPDSPGELFF.

This clone was counted a single time. The chain employs TRBV19 and TRBJ1-4; D gene unclear. Deletions cut 5 bases from V and 2 bases from J, with 15 bases between. This CDR3 is 16 amino acids long. Germline assignment: CDR1 LNHDA and CDR2 SQIVND (reference sequence). CDR3 coding DNA: TGTGCCAGTAGTGACCCATCGGGAGGGACTAATGAAAAACTGTTTTTT. It yields the protein CASSDPSGGTNEKLFF.

This rearrangement joins TRBV3-1 (or the pseudogene TRBV3-2) to TRBJ2-7; 10 bases align to TRBD2. The CDR3 consists of 15 residues. Germline V gives CDR1 LGHDT, CDR2 YNNKEL (reference sequence). The ends lost 4 bases at V and 3 bases at J; junction bases unmatched: 6. CDR3 protein: CASSRETSGFYEQYF. In DNA form, the CDR3 reads TGTGCCAGCAGCCGAGAGACTAGCGGGTTCTACGAGCAGTACTTC.

V and J are TRBV18 and TRBJ2-5, with D possibly being TRBD2 (6 bases). This CDR3 region has 14 residues. CDR1 is KGHSH, CDR2 LQKENI, per germline. V was trimmed by 4 bases and J by 2 bases, leaving 11 bases between them. The CDR3 DNA follows: TGTGCCAGCTCACAGACTAGGCTTCAAGAGACCCAGTACTTC. It translates to CASSQTRLQETQYF.

This sequence joins TRBV19 and TRBJ1-2; D possibly corresponds to TRBD1 (6 bases). CDR3 length: 11 amino acids. With 8 bases removed from V and 6 bases from J, the gap between germline ends came to 10 bases. The V gene's germline CDR1 is LNHDA and CDR2 SQIVND (reference sequence). The chain's CDR3 is CASRDNHGYTF. CDR3 nucleotides: TGTGCCAGTCGGGACAACCATGGCTACACCTTC.

The CDR3 here is CATRRKGNEKLFF. The DNA of the CDR3 is TGTGCCACAAGGAGGAAGGGTAATGAAAAACTGTTTTTT. The V and J genes are TRBV19 and TRBJ1-4; D ambiguous. Germline V gene data show CDR1 as LNHDA and CDR2 as SQIVND (reference sequence). CDR3 length: 13 residues. V was pared by 10 bases and J by 4 bases, with 13 bases between.

V gene TRBV7-3 combines with J gene TRBJ2-2; TRBD2 aligns across 7 bases. V was clipped by 1 base and J by 0 bases; unmatched bases: 11. The CDR3 has 19 amino acids. CDR1 SGHTA and CDR2 FQGTGA come from the germline V gene. CDR3 region: CASSLRFTRGNTNTGELFF. DNA of the CDR3: TGTGCCAGCAGCTTAAGATTTACGCGGGGGAACACGAACACCGGGGAGCTGTTTTTT.

V and J are TRBV30 and TRBJ1-1, with D perhaps matching TRBD1 (5 bases). The germline V gene has CDR1 GTSNPN and CDR2 SVGIG (reference sequence). This CDR3 is built from 13 residues. The germline V and J ends were trimmed by 4 bases and 6 bases, with 15 bases remaining between them. CDR3 DNA sequence: TGTGCCTGGAACCCAGGGTATGGGTCTGAAGCTTTCTTT. Its protein product is CAWNPGYGSEAFF.

This clone was detected a few times. V usage is TRBV2 and J usage is TRBJ2-1, with TRBD2 identical over 11 bases. There are 14 residues in the CDR3. CDR1 is SNHLY, CDR2 FYNNEI, per germline. Trimming removed 10 bases from V and 9 bases from J; junction bases left unmatched: 11. The CDR3 loop is CAISGLAVTGEQFF. The CDR3 region has the DNA TGTGCCATTTCGGGACTAGCGGTTACGGGTGAGCAGTTCTTC.

The chain has TRBV2 and TRBJ1-5, with 9 bases identical to TRBD1. J was trimmed by 7 bases and V by 1 base; bases with no gene match: 5. The CDR3 is made up of 15 amino acids. Germline V gives CDR1 SNHLY, CDR2 FYNNEI. Written as DNA, the CDR3 is TGTGCCAGCAGTGAAGTACAGGGGGCTGGGCAGCCCCAGCATTTT. Amino acid sequence: CASSEVQGAGQPQHF.

The chain links TRBV10-2 to TRBJ1-5, with 11 bases fitting TRBD1. This CDR3 is built from 15 residues. CDR1 WSHSY and CDR2 SAAADI come from the germline V gene. J lost 4 bases, V lost 5 bases, and 4 bases had no gene match. In nucleotides, the CDR3 is TGCGCCAGCAGTTTGGGACAGGGGGTTAATCAGCCCCAGCATTTT. It specifies CASSLGQGVNQPQHF.

This chain connects TRBV20-1 to TRBJ2-7, with a tentative D call TRBD2 (6 bases). Germline CDR1 DFQATT, CDR2 SNEGSKA (reference sequence). The CDR3 sequence is 13 residues long. The ends were cut back, 3 bases at V and 6 bases at J, with 15 bases in the middle. This CDR3 reads CSASGGLESEQYF. CDR3 nucleotide sequence: TGCAGTGCTAGTGGAGGGTTGGAGTCCGAGCAGTACTTC.

The rearrangement links TRBV27 to TRBJ2-5, with a possible D match to TRBD1 (5 bases). The CDR3 totals 14 residues. Germline V gene lookup returns CDR1 MNHEY and CDR2 SMNVEV (reference sequence). The V and J ends lost 3 bases and 5 bases respectively, with 13 bases between them. The CDR3 DNA sequence: TGTGCCAGCAGTTTTGGGGCAGGGTGGGAGACCCAGTACTTC. It encodes CASSFGAGWETQYF.

The J gene is TRBJ1-6, the V gene TRBV2; weak D call: TRBD1 (6 bases). CDR3 length equals 15 residues. Trimming removed 5 bases at V and 0 bases at J, with 8 bases between. CDR1 and CDR2 from the germline V gene are SNHLY and FYNNEI. The CDR3 sequence: CASSPDSSYNSPLHF. In DNA form, the CDR3 reads TGTGCCAGCAGTCCGGACAGCTCCTATAATTCACCCCTCCACTTT.

The CDR3 is CASSPSWDRGTYEQYV. The CDR3 bases are TGTGCCAGCAGCCCCTCCTGGGACAGGGGAACCTACGAGCAGTACGTC. This chain uses TRBV5-6 with TRBJ2-7, with TRBD1 matching 10 bases. The CDR3 has 16 amino acids. V lost 4 bases, J lost 2 bases, and 9 bases stayed unmatched. CDR1 is SGHDT and CDR2 is YYEEEE in the germline V gene.

This clone turned up a few times. The chain has TRBV5-1 and TRBJ2-2; 7 nucleotides agree with TRBD1. CDR1 and CDR2 (germline): SGHRS, YFSETQ. The CDR3 totals 15 residues. J was trimmed by 0 bases and V by 4 bases; bases with no gene match: 3. The CDR3 DNA sequence: TGCGCCAGCAGCCCCGGGACAGCGAACACCGGGGAGCTGTTTTTT. Its protein product is CASSPGTANTGELFF.

The V gene is TRBV24-1, the J gene TRBJ2-2, with 7 positions matching TRBD1. V was pared by 6 bases and J by 1 base, with 10 bases of the junction left unmatched. CDR3 length equals 17 residues. CDR1 and CDR2 from the germline V gene are KGHDR and SFDVKD. For the CDR3, the DNA is TGTGCCACCAGTCAACACCCACGACAGGGGAACACCGGGGAGCTGTTTTTT. It codes for CATSQHPRQGNTGELFF.

V and J are TRBV6-6 and TRBJ1-2; unclear D gene. Between the trimmed V and J ends, which lost 6 bases and 0 bases, there was a span of 14 bases. CDR1 MNHNY and CDR2 SVGAGI come from the germline V gene (reference sequence). The CDR3 extends over 15 amino acids. CDR3 region: CASRYSPLPNYGYTF. CDR3 in DNA: TGTGCCAGCAGATATAGCCCGCTTCCTAACTATGGCTACACCTTC.

The chain combines TRBV28 with TRBJ1-2; D not resolved. The CDR3 covers 18 residues. Trimming stripped 4 bases from V and 1 base from J, with 22 bases between. Per germline, CDR1 MDHEN and CDR2 SYDVKM. The CDR3 is CASSSPRSTLFLNYGYTF. The CDR3 bases are TGTGCCAGCAGTTCGCCGCGGTCGACCCTTTTTCTTAACTATGGCTACACCTTC.

The chain is built from TRBV6-5 and TRBJ1-2; D perhaps matches TRBD1 (6 bases). V was pared by 0 bases and J by 7 bases, with 6 bases between. Germline CDR1 is MNHEY and CDR2 is SVGAGI. This CDR3 is built from 12 residues. The CDR3 spells CASSYSGAGYTF. As DNA, the CDR3 is TGTGCCAGCAGTTACTCGGGGGCTGGCTACACCTTC.

This chain connects TRBV19 to TRBJ1-1, with D possibly TRBD1 on 6 matching bases. Trimming left V 3 bases short and J 1 base short, with 12 bases between. Germline V lookup: CDR1 LNHDA, CDR2 SQIVND (reference sequence). CDR3 length: 15 residues. The CDR3 is CASSIPGHQNTEAFF. The CDR3, as DNA: TGTGCCAGTAGTATCCCGGGACACCAGAACACTGAAGCTTTCTTT.

V and J are TRBV7-8 and TRBJ2-2, with 7 bases lining up with TRBD1. With 5 bases clipped from V and 4 bases from J, the junction kept 7 bases outside the gene matches. This CDR3 has 15 amino acids. The V gene's germline CDR1 is SGHVS and CDR2 FQNEAQ. CDR3 in amino acids: CASSPTGWSTGELFF. CDR3 nucleotides: TGTGCCAGCAGCCCGACAGGGTGGAGCACCGGGGAGCTGTTTTTT.